The T cell receptor beta chain under discussion was sequenced for a study of blood T cell repertoires in COVID-19. Study-level information: Acute and convalescent COVID-19 specimens originated in the United States, Italy and Spain. Sample material is recorded as cDNA or gDNA derived from T cells, B-cell-depleted T cells, or PBMCs.

Source study methods: The authors estimated nucleated cell counts from reference gene primer amplification. The method was immunoSEQ multiplex PCR; TCRdb's version includes in-frame clones alone and lacks a portion of them. V and J calls and clone size are as listed in that table; D and trimming were resolved from the DNA. This table has fewer than 150,000 clones, approximately 85% appearing once. Trimming shortened V by 1 base and J by 1 base, and 4 bases separated the two germline ends. Germline V gene data show CDR1 as SQVTM and CDR2 as ANQGSEA. CDR3 length equals 12 residues. The TCR was taken from a human donor in a cohort sampled during active COVID-19. Sequencing was carried out using peripheral blood. The chain recombines TRBV29-1 with TRBJ1-2; no clear D gene. CDR3 amino acids: CSVEASNYGYTF. The DNA for the CDR3 is TGCAGCGTTGAAGCCAGTAACTATGGCTACACCTTC.